The clone carrying this T cell receptor beta chain has ten or more counts. The antigen is unknown. Time point given: newly diagnosed GD, antithyroid drugs for less than 3 months. The authors made the TCR library using RNA they extracted from PBMCs. The data are from a study of regulatory T cells in long-lasting Graves disease. Overall study findings and caveats: Shared public clonotypes totalled about 2,600 in persistent patients, compared with roughly 970 in new patients. There were preferences for TRBV28, TRBJ1-2 and TRBJ2-5 in persistent disease. The work looked only at peripheral blood and did not look at thyroid tissue.

Both iRepertoire HTBI primers and Arm-PCR of CDR3 regions were used to build the TCR beta libraries. TCRdb reanalysed the multiplex PCR reads using MiXCR and keeps one entry per CDR3 protein. Among about 210,000 distinct CDR3 sequences listed, about 19% were seen once. CDR3 size: 12 residues. Germline V gene lookup returns CDR1 MDHEN and CDR2 SYDVKM. Trimming cost V 7 bases and J 8 bases, with 11 bases left between them. This same sample was also part of a study on T cells in Graves' hyperthyroidism and ophthalmopathy. That work contributes: Based on clinical symptoms, serum thyroxine and TRAb, thyroid ultrasound and orbital computed tomography, diagnoses were reached.

The V call is TRBV28, the J call TRBJ1-4, with D perhaps TRBD1 (5 bases). The starting material was peripheral blood mononuclear cells (PBMCs), obtained at new diagnosis, from a patient treated with antithyroid drugs. The clonotype was recovered from a woman aged 25 to 39 with Graves disease. For the CDR3, the DNA is TGTGCCAGCACCAGGGTTCCGGAAAAACTGTTTTTT. This sequence encodes CASTRVPEKLFF.